The 17 T cell receptor beta chains reported below all come from one sample, sequenced in a study of T cell repertoires in cytomegalovirus infection. One entry per CDR3 protein, called by TCRdb with MiXCR from the reads. The table records about 900,000 distinct CDR3 sequences, less than 40% of them present only once. These receptors' targets are unknown. The source material was cultured CD8+ T cells from PBMCs, sampled from culture after CMV antigen stimulation. These receptor sequences come from a human donor in good health (CMV status not recorded). Some clones in this sample may be carry-over from other donors' samples.

This clonotype appeared a few times. The J gene is TRBJ1-1, the V gene TRBV4-3; D is possibly TRBD1 (5 bases). Germline assignment: CDR1 LGHNA and CDR2 YSLEER. This CDR3 is 15 amino acids long. Between the trimmed V and J ends, which lost 0 bases and 3 bases, there was a span of 11 bases. The chain's CDR3 is CASSQDSGVDTEAFF. The CDR3 DNA reads as TGCGCCAGCAGCCAAGATTCGGGGGTGGACACTGAAGCTTTCTTT.

The chain has TRBV29-1 and TRBJ1-5; D gene ambiguous. The CDR3 totals 13 residues. The V gene's germline CDR1 is SQVTM and CDR2 ANQGSEA. The V end lost 5 bases, the J end lost 5 bases, and 13 bases lay between the germline ends. In DNA, the CDR3 is TGCAGCGTTAAACCCGACGGGTATCAGCCCCAGCATTTT. This translates into CSVKPDGYQPQHF.

This clonotype was counted only a few times. This chain uses TRBV12-3 or TRBV12-4 with TRBJ1-5, with D perhaps matching TRBD1 (6 bases). The V end was cut by 5 bases, the J end by 7 bases, with 24 bases between. The CDR3 has 17 amino acids. CDR3 in DNA: TGTGCCAGCAGTCATCAGACAGGTATTACGCTTAGCCAGCCCCAGCATTTT. It codes for CASSHQTGITLSQPQHF.

About this clonotype itself: A read error may produce the germline difference seen at one junction end. V and J are TRBV7-6 and TRBJ1-6, with D hard to call. The germline CDR1 and CDR2 sequences are SGHVS and FNYEAQ. The CDR3 is 12 amino acids. Here the CDR3 DNA reads TGTGCCAGCAGCCTGGTGGGGTCACTCCTCCACTTT. The encoded protein is CASSLVGSLLHF. The full variable domain, rest sourced from reference TRBV7-6 and TRBJ1-6, is GAGVSQSPRYKVTKRGQDVALRCDPISGHVSLYWYRQALGQGPEFLTYFNYEAQQDKSGLPNDRFSAERPEGSISTLTIQRTEQRDSAMYRCASSLVGSLLHFGNGTRLTVT.

This chain connects TRBV28 to TRBJ2-7; 8 bases align to TRBD1. The CDR3 is made up of 14 amino acids. The germline V gene encodes CDR1 MDHEN and CDR2 SYDVKM. Trimming removed 6 bases from V and 7 bases from J; junction bases left unmatched: 11. The CDR3 DNA reads TGTGCCAGCAGGCCGACAGGGGCGGCTTGGGAGCAGTACGTC. Residues: CASRPTGAAWEQYV.

This clonotype was found a few times. J is TRBJ2-7 and V is TRBV28; the match to TRBD2 covers 10 bases. Germline lookup yields CDR1 MDHEN and CDR2 SYDVKM. This CDR3 contains 17 residues. V shed 4 bases and J 0 bases; nucleotides not matched to a gene: 9. The CDR3 sequence is CASSSPLTSGFSYEQYV. The CDR3 nucleotides are TGTGCCAGCAGTTCCCCCTTGACTAGCGGGTTCTCCTACGAGCAGTACGTC.

In its sample, this clonotype was seen a few times. The chain employs TRBV6-1 and TRBJ2-3; TRBD2 is a possible D gene (5 bases). V was pared by 0 bases and J by 0 bases, with 10 bases between. Germline CDR1 and CDR2: MNHNS and SASEGT. This CDR3 has 16 residues. CDR3 sequence: CASSEATWTSTDTQYF. DNA of the CDR3: TGTGCCAGCAGTGAAGCCACTTGGACTAGCACAGATACGCAGTATTTT.

V and J are TRBV7-9 and TRBJ2-7; the match to TRBD1 covers 7 bases. Germline CDR1 SEHNR, CDR2 FQNEAQ (reference sequence). V shed 6 bases, J shed 3 bases, and the junction held 5 bases outside the gene matches. The CDR3 is made up of 13 amino acids. CDR3 loop: CASRSGTDYEQYV. CDR3 bases: TGTGCCAGCAGGTCCGGGACAGACTACGAGCAGTACGTC.

This clonotype appeared many times. The V call is TRBV7-6, the J call TRBJ1-1; tentative D call: TRBD1 (5 bases). Germline CDR1 SGHVS, CDR2 FNYEAQ. CDR3 length: 14 residues. The germline V and J ends were trimmed by 3 bases and 2 bases, with 10 bases remaining between them. The DNA of the CDR3 is TGTGCCAGCAGCTTTGGCGGGACCAACACTGAAGCTTTCTTT. Translating gives CASSFGGTNTEAFF.

The chain employs TRBV12-3 or TRBV12-4 and TRBJ2-1; TRBD2 matches at 7 bases. The length of the CDR3 is 15 residues. The trim removed 3 bases at V and 4 bases at J, leaving 6 bases unmatched. CDR3 sequence: CASSLMGGVYNEQFF. The CDR3 nucleotides are TGTGCCAGCAGTTTGATGGGGGGGGTTTACAATGAGCAGTTCTTC.

V usage is TRBV9 and J usage is TRBJ2-5, with D tentatively TRBD2 (7 bases). V gave up 0 bases and J gave up 3 bases, with 9 bases separating them. The CDR3 covers 14 residues. The germline V gene encodes CDR1 SGDLS and CDR2 YYNGEE. The CDR3 sequence is CASSVEGGEETQYF. The CDR3 DNA sequence: TGTGCCAGCAGCGTAGAGGGGGGGGAAGAGACCCAGTACTTC.

This clonotype came up a few times. This chain links TRBV6-6 with TRBJ2-3; maybe TRBD2 (5 bases). Germline loops: CDR1 MNHNY, CDR2 SVGAGI (reference sequence). V was shortened by 6 bases and J by 4 bases, with 20 bases between the two germline ends. The CDR3 is 16 amino acids. This CDR3 is CASRRPPERAADTQYF. Here the CDR3 DNA reads TGTGCCAGCAGACGACCCCCGGAGAGGGCCGCAGATACGCAGTATTTT.

V gene TRBV15 combines with J gene TRBJ2-1; 9 bases match TRBD1. V lost 2 bases, J lost 9 bases, and 11 bases stayed unmatched. The CDR3 covers 16 residues. Looked up from germline, CDR1 is LNHNV and CDR2 is YYDKDF (reference sequence). CDR3 residues: CATSRSRQGVLGEQFF. CDR3 coding DNA: TGTGCCACCAGCAGATCCCGACAGGGGGTGTTGGGTGAGCAGTTCTTC.

The J gene is TRBJ2-1, the V gene TRBV19, with D unresolved. Trimming removed 5 bases from V and 1 base from J, with 6 bases in between. Germline V gene lookup returns CDR1 LNHDA and CDR2 SQIVND (reference sequence). The CDR3 is 13 amino acids. The CDR3 nucleotides are TGTGCCAGTAGTTTTGAGTCCTACAATGAGCAGTTCTTC. Its translation: CASSFESYNEQFF.

There are many counts of this clonotype. V and J are TRBV5-1 and TRBJ2-1, with D maybe TRBD1 (6 bases). V dropped 0 bases and J dropped 5 bases, with 6 bases sitting between them. The CDR3 is 13 amino acids. CDR1 is SGHRS and CDR2 is YFSETQ in the germline V gene. DNA for the CDR3: TGCGCCAGCAGCTTGGACAGGGACAATGAGCAGTTCTTC. It encodes CASSLDRDNEQFF.

About this clonotype itself: A clone one base away is much larger, so this may be a read error. This chain uses TRBV7-9 with TRBJ2-1; D perhaps matches TRBD2 (5 bases). In germline, CDR1 is SEHNR, CDR2 FQNEAQ (reference sequence). CDR3 length: 16 residues. V dropped 0 bases and J dropped 2 bases, with 11 bases sitting between them. The CDR3 DNA follows: TGTGCCAGCAGCTTAGCGACCTGGGAGCCCTACAATGAGCAGTTCTTC. Translation gives CASSLATWEPYNEQFF.

J is TRBJ1-2 and V is TRBV7-6, with D unresolved. The CDR3 totals 15 residues. Germline V gives CDR1 SGHVS, CDR2 FNYEAQ. V lost 0 bases, J lost 3 bases, and 11 bases lay in between. Written as DNA, the CDR3 is TGTGCCAGCAGCTTAGCGGGCATATCCGACTATGGCTACACCTTC. Amino acids: CASSLAGISDYGYTF.